The present TCR beta chain was sequenced within a study of early T cells in non-severe SARS-CoV-2 infection. This clonotype has at least ten counts. The germline V gene encodes CDR1 KGHDR and CDR2 SFDVKD. The CDR3 length is 17 residues. V lost 0 bases and J 4 bases, leaving 17 bases between the germline ends. Unique molecular identifiers tagged individual cDNA molecules. MiXCR, run by TCRdb on the 5' RACE reads, gives a single entry per CDR3 protein. The data hold tens of thousands of distinct CDR3 sequences, with about 13% observed a single time. The chain recombines TRBV24-1 with TRBJ1-2; D is possibly TRBD1 (5 bases). The sequenced sample was whole blood. This sequence was found in an adult who was a healthcare worker with PCR-confirmed SARS-CoV-2 infection or an uninfected control (not recorded which). The CDR3 reads CATSDLNRAEGIYGYTF. The DNA of the CDR3 is TGTGCCACCAGTGATTTGAACCGAGCCGAGGGGATCTATGGCTACACCTTC.